The rows below give T cell receptor beta chains drawn from one sample of a study of beta chain features in type 1 diabetes. Measured with immunoSEQ multiplex PCR; TCRdb has only the in-frame clones, and not every one. The repertoire holds around 240,000 clones, with 68% as singletons. Sequenced material: naive CD4+ T cells from blood. The source of these receptors is a man aged 25-45 years in good health. Both conserved end residues are part of each CDR3. A D gene is named only where the DNA matches it firmly. Size tells how often a clone was seen (once, few, many) or the class of an expanded clone, and some rows leave it out.

TRBV15	TRBD2	.	TRBJ2-1	TGTGCCACCAGCAGCCGCACTAGCGGGAGCTCTTACAATGAGCAGTTCTTC	CATSSRTSGSSYNEQFF
TRBV5-1	TRBD1	.	TRBJ2-1	TGCGCCAGCAGCTGGGGACAGGGGATTGCTGAGCAGTTCTTC	CASSWGQGIAEQFF
TRBV2	.	once	TRBJ2-1	TGTGCCAGCAGTGAAGAGTTGGGTGGTGAGCAGTTCTTC	CASSEELGGEQFF
TRBV25-1	.	.	TRBJ1-1	TGTGCCAGCAGAAAAAACACTGAAGCTTTCTTT	CASRKNTEAFF
TRBV27	TRBD2	once	TRBJ2-7	TGTGCCAGCAGTTTATCTGGCGGGAGCTCCTACGAGCAGTACTTC	CASSLSGGSSYEQYF
TRBV9	.	.	TRBJ2-3	TGTGCCAGCAGCGTAGCGCCCACAGATACGCAGTATTTT	CASSVAPTDTQYF
TRBV5-1	TRBD2	once	TRBJ2-1	TGCGCCAGCAGCTTGGATCTAGCGGGGGCCCAAGGCTACAATGAGCAGTTCTTC	CASSLDLAGAQGYNEQFF
TRBV12-5	.	.	TRBJ2-1	TGTGCTAGTGGTGTCTCAGCCCAGGGTGAGCAGTTCTTC	CASGVSAQGEQFF
TRBV7-2	.	.	TRBJ1-6	TGTGCCAGCAGCTTAAGTTCACCCCTCCACTTT	CASSLSSPLHF
TRBV7-9	TRBD2	.	TRBJ2-1	TGTGCCAGCAGCCCCAGGGAGGGGAGACCCTACAATGAGCAGTTCTTC	CASSPREGRPYNEQFF
TRBV4-3	.	.	TRBJ2-2	TGCGCCAGCAGCCAAGATATGGTCACCGGGGAGCTGTTTTTT	CASSQDMVTGELFF
TRBV5-4	TRBD2	.	TRBJ2-2	TGTGCCAGCAGCTTCACTAGCGGGGTGAACACCGGGGAGCTGTTTTTT	CASSFTSGVNTGELFF
TRBV29-1	.	once	TRBJ1-1	TGCAGCGTTGAATGGGTGAACACTGAAGCTTTCTTT	CSVEWVNTEAFF
TRBV29-1	.	.	TRBJ1-2	TGCAGCGTGTCCCTTAACTATGGCTACACCTTC	CSVSLNYGYTF
TRBV5-1	.	once	TRBJ1-2	TGCGCCAGCAGCCTTATGGACAGCTATGGCTACACCTTC	CASSLMDSYGYTF
TRBV10-3	.	.	TRBJ2-1	TGTGCCATCAGTGAGACAGTCAATGAGCAGTTCTTC	CAISETVNEQFF
TRBV4-1	TRBD1	.	TRBJ1-1	TGCGCCAGCAGGTCACTCGGACAGGGGCGAGCTGAAGCTTTCTTT	CASRSLGQGRAEAFF
TRBV30	TRBD2	.	TRBJ2-7	TGTGCCTGGACGGGAGGGGTCAAAGAGCAGTACTTC	CAWTGGVKEQYF
TRBV11-2	TRBD2	once	TRBJ2-1	TGTGCCAGCAGCTATAGCCCCACGGGACTAGCGGGGCGTGAGCAGTTCTTC	CASSYSPTGLAGREQFF
TRBV10-3	.	few	TRBJ1-5	TGTGCCATCAATCTAGACACTAGCAATCAGCCCCAGCATTTT	CAINLDTSNQPQHF
TRBV4-2	.	.	TRBJ2-3	TGTGCCAGCAGCCAAGCTTGGACAGATACGCAGTATTTT	CASSQAWTDTQYF
TRBV30	TRBD2	.	TRBJ2-1	TGTGCCTGGAGCCTTTCGGGACTAGCGGGAGGGCTGACTAATGAGCAGTTCTTC	CAWSLSGLAGGLTNEQFF
TRBV6-5	TRBD2	.	TRBJ2-3	TGTGCCAGCAGTTACTCCTATCTAGCGGGCACAGATACGCAGTATTTT	CASSYSYLAGTDTQYF
TRBV7-9	.	.	TRBJ2-3	TGTGCCAGCAGCATTAATGGGTTGGCAGATACGCAGTATTTT	CASSINGLADTQYF
TRBV29-1	TRBD2	.	TRBJ2-7	TGCAGCGTTGTAGCGGGACTAGCAGGCCGCGAGCAGTACTTC	CSVVAGLAGREQYF
TRBV7-9	.	few	TRBJ2-3	TGTGCCAGCAGCTCCCCGCCGGGGACGGGATGGGATACGCAGTATTTT	CASSSPPGTGWDTQYF
TRBV9	.	few	TRBJ2-3	TGTGCCAGCAGCGTCAGGACTGGCACAGATACGCAGTATTTT	CASSVRTGTDTQYF
TRBV28	TRBD2	.	TRBJ2-1	TGTGCCAGCAGCCTTAGCGGGGTCCAGCTCTTC	CASSLSGVQLF
TRBV28	.	.	TRBJ2-7	TGTGCCAGCAGTTTAGCGGCACCCACCTACGAGCAGTACTTC	CASSLAAPTYEQYF
TRBV5-6	.	.	TRBJ2-5	TGTGCCAGCAGCTTTACCGGAGGGACCCAGTACTTC	CASSFTGGTQYF
TRBV5-1	TRBD2	.	TRBJ2-1	TGCGCCAGCAGCTTGGCCCCCCTAGCGGGAGCTGGCGAGCAGTTCTTC	CASSLAPLAGAGEQFF
TRBV29-1	TRBD1	.	TRBJ1-2	TGCAGCGTCGGGGGTGCAGGGGGCATTGGCTACACCTTC	CSVGGAGGIGYTF
TRBV6-5	.	.	TRBJ2-1	TGTGCCAGCACAGGGTCCGGCAGCTCCTACAATGAGCAGTTCTTC	CASTGSGSSYNEQFF
TRBV5-4	.	.	TRBJ1-2	TGTGCCAGCAGCTTGTCATCAGGGTCCTATGGCTACACCTTC	CASSLSSGSYGYTF
TRBV27	.	few	TRBJ1-1	TGTGCCAGCAGTTTATGGAGCGGAAAAGGGACTGAAGCTTTCTTT	CASSLWSGKGTEAFF
TRBV6-6	.	.	TRBJ2-6	TGTGCCAGCAGTGGAGCGCCTGGGGCCAACGTCCTGACTTTC	CASSGAPGANVLTF
TRBV4-2	TRBD2	.	TRBJ2-1	TGTGCCAGCACCATCTCTGGCGCGGGGGAATACAATGAGCAGTTCTTC	CASTISGAGEYNEQFF
TRBV29-1	.	.	TRBJ2-7	TGCAGCGTTGGTCGACCGGGAACGGAGCAGTACTTC	CSVGRPGTEQYF
TRBV5-1	.	.	TRBJ1-1	TGCGCCAGCAGCTTGATGATTAGACGGACGAACACTGAAGCTTTCTTT	CASSLMIRRTNTEAFF
TRBV18	.	few	TRBJ2-1	TGTGCCAGCTCACAGCGACTAACCGATGAGCAGTTCTTC	CASSQRLTDEQFF
TRBV30	TRBD1	.	TRBJ2-1	TGTGCCTGGAGGACAGGGGCTTACAATGAGCAGTTCTTC	CAWRTGAYNEQFF
TRBV27	.	.	TRBJ2-3	TGTGCCAGCAGTTTGGACAGACTTTTCACAGATACGCAGTATTTT	CASSLDRLFTDTQYF
TRBV29-1	TRBD1	.	TRBJ2-7	TGCAGCGTTGAGACAGGGGCCAAAGACGAGCAGTACTTC	CSVETGAKDEQYF
TRBV30	.	.	TRBJ2-1	TGTGCCTGGAGCCGCGAGGGGGGCCAATCCTACAATGAGCAGTTCTTC	CAWSREGGQSYNEQFF
TRBV30	.	.	TRBJ1-1	TGTGCCTGGAGAAGGAAGCGCATGAACACTGAAGCTTTCTTT	CAWRRKRMNTEAFF
TRBV30	.	.	TRBJ1-2	TGTGCCTGGAGTGTACTACGTACCCACGGCTACACCTTC	CAWSVLRTHGYTF
TRBV7-9	TRBD1	.	TRBJ2-3	TGTGCCAGCAGCGCGGGACAGGGGATTGCAGATACGCAGTATTTT	CASSAGQGIADTQYF
TRBV7-2	TRBD1	.	TRBJ2-5	TGTGCCAGCAGCCACAGGGGGCGAGGGGAGACCCAGTACTTC	CASSHRGRGETQYF
TRBV29-1	TRBD1	.	TRBJ2-5	TGCAGCGTTAACCGACAGGGGCCTGGGGAGACCCAGTACTTC	CSVNRQGPGETQYF